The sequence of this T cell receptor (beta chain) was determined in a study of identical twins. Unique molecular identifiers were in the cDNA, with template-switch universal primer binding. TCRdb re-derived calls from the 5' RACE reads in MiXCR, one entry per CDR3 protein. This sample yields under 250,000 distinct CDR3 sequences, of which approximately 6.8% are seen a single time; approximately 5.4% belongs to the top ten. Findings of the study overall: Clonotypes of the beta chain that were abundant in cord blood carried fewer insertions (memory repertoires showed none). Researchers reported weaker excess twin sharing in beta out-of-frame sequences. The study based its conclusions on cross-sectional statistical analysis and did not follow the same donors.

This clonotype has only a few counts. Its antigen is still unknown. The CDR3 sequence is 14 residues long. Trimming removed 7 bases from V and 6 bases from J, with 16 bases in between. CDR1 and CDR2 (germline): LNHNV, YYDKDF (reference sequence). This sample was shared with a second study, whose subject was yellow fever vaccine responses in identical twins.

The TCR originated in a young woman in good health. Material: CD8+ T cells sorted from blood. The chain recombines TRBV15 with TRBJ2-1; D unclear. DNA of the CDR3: TGTGCCACCACCCCGACGGAGCACGGCAATGAGCAGTTCTTC. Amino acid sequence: CATTPTEHGNEQFF.